This is a list of T cell receptor beta chains from one sample in a study of T cell responses to AZD1222 COVID-19 vaccine. Method: immunoSEQ multiplex PCR; TCRdb's copy keeps in-frame clones and lacks some. The profile shows some 190,000 clones, 80% to 95% of them singletons. This specimen consisted of peripheral blood, obtained 28 days after the second AZD1222 dose. The source is an adult who received the AZD1222 COVID-19 vaccine. Both conserved end residues are part of each CDR3. A D gene is named only where the DNA matches it firmly. Some rows have no size entry. The others give once, few or many, or a class for an expanded clone.

d_call,j_call,v_call,clone_size,cdr3_aa,cdr3_nt
TRBD1,TRBJ2-1,TRBV15,-,CATSREDRVGNEQFF,TGTGCCACCAGCAGAGAGGACAGGGTCGGCAATGAGCAGTTCTTC
-,TRBJ2-2,TRBV10-1,-,CASSEGPFAGELFF,TGCGCCAGCAGTGAGGGACCCTTCGCCGGGGAGCTGTTTTTT
TRBD2,TRBJ2-3,TRBV29-1,-,CSVEAGTRDTQYF,TGCAGCGTTGAAGCAGGGACTAGAGATACGCAGTATTTT
-,TRBJ2-5,TRBV7-9,once,CASSPALPTGWGPETQYF,TGTGCCAGCAGCCCCGCTCTCCCAACGGGGTGGGGGCCAGAGACCCAGTACTTC
TRBD1,TRBJ1-1,TRBV4-1,-,CASSQYGSGQGAYFFF,TGCGCCAGCAGCCAATACGGATCGGGACAGGGGGCATATTTTTTCTTT
TRBD1,TRBJ1-4,TRBV2,once,CASSNPGTGGFEKLFF,TGTGCCAGCAGTAACCCCGGGACAGGGGGCTTTGAAAAACTGTTTTTT
-,TRBJ2-2,TRBV6-5,-,CASTLQGVTGGELFF,TGTGCCAGCACCCTCCAAGGGGTTACGGGCGGGGAGCTGTTTTTT
TRBD2,TRBJ2-3,TRBV5-1,-,CASSPEGTRFEDTQYF,TGCGCCAGCAGCCCGGAGGGGACTAGGTTCGAAGATACGCAGTATTTT
-,TRBJ1-4,TRBV27,few,CASSFGPSGGDEKLFF,TGTGCCAGCAGTTTCGGACCCTCCGGGGGGGATGAAAAACTGTTTTTT
TRBD1,TRBJ2-7,TRBV4-2,once,CASSQDYAGQGAEEQYF,TGTGCCAGCAGCCAAGATTATGCGGGACAGGGGGCGGAAGAGCAGTACTTC
-,TRBJ1-1,TRBV5-4,-,CASSLAERNTEAFF,TGTGCCAGCAGCTTGGCCGAACGGAACACTGAAGCTTTCTTT
TRBD1,TRBJ1-1,TRBV3-1/TRBV3-2,-,CASSTGTENTEAFF,TGTGCCAGCAGCACCGGGACAGAAAACACTGAAGCTTTCTTT
-,TRBJ1-1,TRBV27,-,CASSSLPGWRAFF,TGTGCCAGCAGTTCCCTACCGGGGTGGCGGGCTTTCTTT
-,TRBJ2-5,TRBV3-1/TRBV3-2,once,CASSPDYNPWRTQYF,TGTGCCAGCAGCCCAGACTACAATCCCTGGCGGACCCAGTACTTC
-,TRBJ2-1,TRBV6-6,once,CASSQPALGAPSYNEQFF,TGTGCCAGCAGTCAACCGGCCCTTGGAGCGCCCTCCTACAATGAGCAGTTCTTC
-,TRBJ2-7,TRBV3-1/TRBV3-2,-,CASSPRPSYEQYF,TGTGCCAGCAGCCCGAGACCCTCCTACGAGCAGTACTTC
-,TRBJ1-3,TRBV4-3,once,CASSPGNTIYF,TGCGCCAGCAGCCCCGGAAACACCATATATTTT
-,TRBJ2-7,TRBV7-2,-,CASSLVAGPYEQYF,TGTGCCAGCAGCTTAGTGGCGGGACCCTACGAGCAGTACTTC
-,TRBJ1-4,TRBV28,-,CASETRAGGSEKLFF,TGTGCCAGCGAGACACGGGCCGGGGGGAGCGAAAAACTGTTTTTT
TRBD1,TRBJ1-5,TRBV6-1,-,CASRQGTGNQPQHF,TGTGCCAGCAGGCAGGGGACAGGCAATCAGCCCCAGCATTTT
TRBD2,TRBJ2-7,TRBV19,-,CASSLLAGNLYEQYF,TGTGCCAGTAGCCTTCTAGCGGGGAATCTCTACGAGCAGTACTTC
TRBD1,TRBJ1-1,TRBV27,once,CASRWDSQNTEAFF,TGTGCCAGCAGATGGGACAGCCAGAACACTGAAGCTTTCTTT
-,TRBJ1-3,TRBV6-2/TRBV6-3,-,CASSFLGSGNTIYF,TGTGCCAGCAGTTTTTTAGGTTCCGGAAACACCATATATTTT
-,TRBJ2-3,TRBV19,-,CASTHGGGEKYF,TGTGCCAGTACCCACGGAGGGGGAGAGAAGTATTTT
TRBD1,TRBJ1-1,TRBV25-1,-,CASSVSRGRGTEAFF,TGTGCCAGCAGTGTATCCAGGGGGCGCGGCACTGAAGCTTTCTTT
-,TRBJ1-1,TRBV25-1,-,CASSEWGGNTEAFF,TGTGCCAGCAGTGAATGGGGGGGAAACACTGAAGCTTTCTTT
-,TRBJ2-3,TRBV19,-,CASSGGRADTQYF,TGTGCCAGTAGCGGGGGGCGGGCAGATACGCAGTATTTT
TRBD1,TRBJ1-2,TRBV7-3,-,CASSSGQGYGYTF,TGTGCCAGCAGCTCGGGACAGGGGTATGGCTACACCTTC
-,TRBJ1-3,TRBV11-2,-,CASRDRDVSGNTIYF,TGTGCCAGCAGGGACCGGGACGTCTCTGGAAACACCATATATTTT
-,TRBJ2-7,TRBV27,-,CASSFGPNYEQYF,TGTGCCAGCAGTTTCGGGCCCAACTACGAGCAGTACTTC
-,TRBJ1-1,TRBV7-9,-,CASSFRERAEAFF,TGTGCCAGCAGCTTCAGGGAGAGGGCTGAAGCTTTCTTT
TRBD2,TRBJ2-7,TRBV3-1/TRBV3-2,-,CASSHAPGLAGPYEQYF,TGTGCCAGCAGCCACGCCCCGGGACTAGCGGGACCCTACGAGCAGTACTTC
-,TRBJ1-2,TRBV10-1,-,CASSGMGRDYGYTF,TGCGCCAGCAGTGGGATGGGCCGGGACTATGGCTACACCTTC
-,TRBJ2-3,TRBV9,-,CASSVGGRGTDTQYF,TGTGCCAGCAGCGTAGGAGGACGGGGCACAGATACGCAGTATTTT
-,TRBJ2-2,TRBV5-4,-,CASSPGKSTVGELFF,TGTGCCAGCAGCCCGGGCAAATCGACAGTCGGGGAGCTGTTTTTT
-,TRBJ2-6,TRBV5-4,-,CASSLGASGANVLTF,TGTGCCAGCAGCTTGGGAGCCTCTGGGGCCAACGTCCTGACTTTC
-,TRBJ1-2,TRBV4-3,-,CASTPGVSNYGYTF,TGCGCCAGCACTCCCGGGGTCTCTAACTATGGCTACACCTTC
-,TRBJ2-3,TRBV28,-,CASSFGGGSTDTQYF,TGTGCCAGCAGTTTCGGAGGGGGGAGCACAGATACGCAGTATTTT
-,TRBJ2-7,TRBV12-3/TRBV12-4,-,CASRTLGYEQYF,TGTGCCAGCAGGACTCTGGGCTACGAGCAGTACTTC
-,TRBJ2-3,TRBV4-2,-,CASSQTGSADTQYF,TGTGCCAGCAGCCAGACCGGGAGTGCAGATACGCAGTATTTT